The clone carrying this T cell receptor beta chain was recorded many times. The target antigen is unknown. RNA transcripts gave rise to amplified TCR beta CDR3 regions. HTBI primers were the set used in a first-round RT-PCR of the TCR CDR3. TCRdb processed the multiplex PCR reads anew with MiXCR; each CDR3 protein has one entry. This sample has around 350,000 distinct CDR3 sequences, with approximately 13% found just once. Fresh peripheral blood, roughly 10 ml, was the source of the PBMCs. The sample comes from a study of T cells in Graves' hyperthyroidism and ophthalmopathy. CDR1 DFQATT and CDR2 SNEGSKA come from the germline V gene (reference sequence). The CDR3 runs to 11 residues. V lost 5 bases and J lost 7; bases outside the gene matches: 4. Study-level findings and limits: Stable hyperthyroidism and ophthalmopathy were separated using 13 V-J signatures.

The rearrangement links TRBV20-1 to TRBJ1-1; 7 bases are shared with TRBD1. This sequence was found in a woman younger than 30 with Graves' hyperthyroidism. The specimen sequenced was blood. The CDR3 bases are TGCAGTGCTCGCGACAGGGTTGAAGCTTTCTTT. Encoded protein: CSARDRVEAFF.